The next 13 T cell receptor beta chains were all read from a single sample in a study of cytomegalovirus exposure and HLA in healthy donors. PCR employed 60 Vbeta and 13 Jbeta primers. Repertoires were generated with immunoSEQ multiplex PCR, while TCRdb's copy carries only in-frame clones and drops some. The sample holds 150,000 or so clones, approximately 73% seen once. The specimen was PBMCs. These receptors were obtained from a man aged 25-40 years in good health and CMV-seropositive.

The V and J genes are TRBV27 and TRBJ2-7; TRBD2 matches at 7 bases. The CDR3 runs to 15 residues. Germline CDR1 reads MNHEY; CDR2 reads SMNVEV (reference sequence). The J segment lost 1 base and the V segment lost 4 bases, leaving 7 bases of the junction unmatched. The CDR3 spells CASSSAGADSYEQYF. The CDR3 nucleotides read TGTGCCAGCAGTTCGGCGGGAGCCGATTCCTACGAGCAGTACTTC.

This clone showed up just once. The chain is built from TRBV9 and TRBJ2-7, with 7 bases that match TRBD2. Germline trimming cut 0 bases from V and 2 bases from J; bases unmatched to any gene: 2. The germline V gene has CDR1 SGDLS and CDR2 YYNGEE. CDR3 size: 14 residues. CDR3 sequence: CASSVGGGTYEQYF. Written as DNA, the CDR3 is TGTGCCAGCAGCGTAGGGGGGGGAACCTACGAGCAGTACTTC.

This chain uses TRBV2 with TRBJ1-6; 7 positions agree with TRBD1. This CDR3 has 15 residues. With 6 bases clipped from V and 2 bases from J, the junction kept 4 bases outside the gene matches. In germline, CDR1 is SNHLY, CDR2 FYNNEI. As DNA, the CDR3 is TGTGCCAGCAGAGACAGGGCAACCTATAATTCACCCCTCCACTTT. This gives the protein CASRDRATYNSPLHF.

V is TRBV7-9 and J is TRBJ2-7; 14 bases line up with TRBD2. This CDR3 has 19 residues. J gave up 0 bases and V 1 base, and 8 bases lay outside the gene matches. Germline-derived CDR1 and CDR2 are SEHNR and FQNEAQ (reference sequence). CDR3 sequence reads: CASSLGTSGRTVSSYEQYF. The CDR3 nucleotides are TGTGCCAGCAGCTTAGGGACTAGCGGGAGGACAGTCAGCTCCTACGAGCAGTACTTC.

This clone was found a few times. The V gene is TRBV5-1, the J gene TRBJ1-1, with D tentatively TRBD1 (5 bases). Trimming pared 1 base from V and 5 bases from J, leaving 15 bases between. The CDR3 loop spans 15 amino acids. Germline loops: CDR1 SGHRS, CDR2 YFSETQ. The CDR3 nucleotides read TGCGCCAGCAGCTTGACTGGGGGGGGGAGGACTGAAGCTTTCTTT. As protein: CASSLTGGGRTEAFF. Based on the CDR3 plus reference TRBV5-1 and TRBJ1-1, the full variable domain is KAGVTQTPRYLIKTRGQQVTLSCSPISGHRSVSWYQQTPGQGLQFLFEYFSETQRNKGNFPGRFSGRQFSNSRSEMNVSTLELGDSALYLCASSLTGGGRTEAFFGQGTRLTVV.

A few counts support this clone. The V gene is TRBV7-3, the J gene TRBJ2-2; D is perhaps TRBD1 (6 bases). Germline-derived CDR1 and CDR2 are SGHTA and FQGTGA. The CDR3 length is 14 residues. Trimming left V 4 bases short and J 5 bases short, with 11 bases between. The DNA for the CDR3 is TGTGCCAGCAGCTCAACAGGACAGACCGGGGAGCTGTTTTTT. Its protein is CASSSTGQTGELFF.

The V and J genes are TRBV18 and TRBJ1-3, with TRBD1 identical over 7 bases. The CDR3 length is 18 residues. From germline, CDR1 is KGHSH and CDR2 LQKENI. After removal of 3 bases from V and 1 base from J, the junction contained 12 bases not matched to a gene. CDR3 sequence reads: CASSPRDSSPLSGNTIYF. The CDR3 region has the DNA TGTGCCAGCTCACCCCGGGACAGTAGCCCCTTGTCTGGAAACACCATATATTTT. The variable domain in full, with the rest retrieved from reference TRBV18 and TRBJ1-3, is NAGVMQNPRHLVRRRGQEARLRCSPMKGHSHVYWYRQLPEEGLKFMVYLQKENIIDESGMPKERFSAEFPKEGPSILRIQQVVRGDSAAYFCASSPRDSSPLSGNTIYFGEGSWLTVV.

CDR3 region: CAWRPGVSSYEQYF. CDR3 DNA sequence: TGTGCCTGGAGGCCAGGTGTGAGCTCCTACGAGCAGTACTTC. V usage is TRBV30 and J usage is TRBJ2-7; no clear D. Germline CDR1 reads GTSNPN; CDR2 reads SVGIG (reference sequence). V was shortened by 3 bases and J by 0 bases, with 12 bases between the two germline ends. The CDR3 consists of 14 residues. Combining the CDR3 with reference TRBV30 and TRBJ2-7 gives the whole variable domain SQTIHQWPATLVQPVGSPLSLECTVEGTSNPNLYWYRQAAGRGLQLLFYSVGIGQISSEVPQNLSASRPQDRQFILSSKKLLLSDSGFYLCAWRPGVSSYEQYFGPGTRLTVT.

The rearrangement links TRBV6-4 to TRBJ2-3, with TRBD2 matching 10 bases. Unmatched junction bases numbered 2, after V lost 4 bases and J lost 1 base. The germline V gene encodes CDR1 MRHNA and CDR2 SNTAGT. The length of the CDR3 is 15 residues. CDR3 region: CASSVGTSGTDTQYF. CDR3 coding DNA: TGTGCCAGCAGTGTCGGGACTAGCGGCACAGATACGCAGTATTTT.

On this clone itself: The same CDR3 also results from other DNA sequences found in this sample. This rearrangement joins TRBV30 to TRBJ1-4; 9 bases match TRBD1. J lost 6 bases, V lost 5 bases, and 4 bases had no gene match. This CDR3 is built from 13 residues. Germline lookup yields CDR1 GTSNPN and CDR2 SVGIG (reference sequence). The CDR3 nucleotides are TGTGCCTGGGAACAGGGGGCGGATGAAAAACTGTTTTTT. Translating gives CAWEQGADEKLFF.

The chain couples TRBV7-3 to TRBJ2-1; D might be TRBD1 (5 bases). Trimming removed 0 bases at V and 9 bases at J, with 9 bases between. Germline V gene sequence: CDR1 SGHTA, CDR2 FQGTGA. This CDR3 region has 13 residues. This chain's CDR3 is CASSLTAGREQFF. The CDR3 DNA follows: TGTGCCAGCAGCTTAACGGCAGGGCGTGAGCAGTTCTTC. Together with reference TRBV7-3 and TRBJ2-1, the CDR3 gives the full variable domain: GAGVSQTPSNKVTEKGKYVELRCDPISGHTALYWYRQSLGQGPEFLIYFQGTGAADDSGLPNDRFFAVRPEGSVSTLKIQRTERGDSAVYLCASSLTAGREQFFGPGTRLTVL.

This clone has only a few counts. This sequence joins TRBV25-1 and TRBJ2-1; 8 positions agree with TRBD2. Germline CDR1 reads MGHDK; CDR2 reads SYGVNS. The length of the CDR3 is 16 residues. Losses at the gene ends were 6 bases for V and 9 bases for J; bases not matched to a gene: 16. As DNA, the CDR3 is TGTGCCAGCAGCAACCCAGGGAGCGGGAGTCCCTCTGAGCAGTTCTTC. This encodes CASSNPGSGSPSEQFF.

This sequence joins TRBV2 and TRBJ2-1; D is perhaps TRBD2 (5 bases). Between the trimmed V and J ends, which lost 7 bases and 4 bases, there was a span of 14 bases. The CDR3 runs 14 residues. The germline CDR1 and CDR2 sequences are SNHLY and FYNNEI. The DNA for the CDR3 is TGTGCCAGCATTCAGCGGATACATTACAATGAGCAGTTCTTC. Translating gives CASIQRIHYNEQFF.